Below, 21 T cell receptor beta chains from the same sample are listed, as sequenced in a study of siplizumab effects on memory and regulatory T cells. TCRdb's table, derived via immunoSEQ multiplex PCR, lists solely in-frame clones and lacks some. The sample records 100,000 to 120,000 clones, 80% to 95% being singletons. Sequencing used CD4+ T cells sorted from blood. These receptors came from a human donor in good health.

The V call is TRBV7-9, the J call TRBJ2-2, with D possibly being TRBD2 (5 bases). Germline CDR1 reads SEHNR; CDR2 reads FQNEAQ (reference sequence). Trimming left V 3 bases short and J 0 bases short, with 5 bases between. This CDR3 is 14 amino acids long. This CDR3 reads CASSFGTNTGELFF. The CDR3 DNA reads TGTGCCAGCAGCTTCGGGACGAACACCGGGGAGCTGTTTTTT.

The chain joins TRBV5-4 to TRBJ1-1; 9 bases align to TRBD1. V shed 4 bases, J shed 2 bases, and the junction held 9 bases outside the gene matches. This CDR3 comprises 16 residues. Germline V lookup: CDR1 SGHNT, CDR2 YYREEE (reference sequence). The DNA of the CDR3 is TGTGCCAGCAGCCCTGCTCCGGGACAGGGAAACACTGAAGCTTTCTTT. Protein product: CASSPAPGQGNTEAFF.

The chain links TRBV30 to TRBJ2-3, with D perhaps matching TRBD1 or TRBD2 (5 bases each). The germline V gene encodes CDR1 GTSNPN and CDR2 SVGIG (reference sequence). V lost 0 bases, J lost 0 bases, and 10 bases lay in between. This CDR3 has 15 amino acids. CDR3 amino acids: CAWSVWGSSTDTQYF. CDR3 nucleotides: TGTGCCTGGAGTGTATGGGGGTCTAGCACAGATACGCAGTATTTT.

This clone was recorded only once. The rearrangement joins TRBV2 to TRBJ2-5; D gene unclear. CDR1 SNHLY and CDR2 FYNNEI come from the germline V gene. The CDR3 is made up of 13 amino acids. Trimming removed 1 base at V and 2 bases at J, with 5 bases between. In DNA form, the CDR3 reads TGTGCCAGCAGTGAAGACAGTCAAGAGACCCAGTACTTC. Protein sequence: CASSEDSQETQYF.

CDR3 DNA sequence: TGTGCCACCAGCCGCGAGGGGGGGCAAGGAGAAAAACTGTTTTTT. Translating gives CATSREGGQGEKLFF. The gene calls are TRBV15 and TRBJ1-4; D is possibly TRBD1 (6 bases). CDR3 length: 15 residues. The germline V and J ends were trimmed by 5 bases and 8 bases, with 18 bases remaining between them. CDR1 and CDR2 from the germline V gene are LNHNV and YYDKDF (reference sequence).

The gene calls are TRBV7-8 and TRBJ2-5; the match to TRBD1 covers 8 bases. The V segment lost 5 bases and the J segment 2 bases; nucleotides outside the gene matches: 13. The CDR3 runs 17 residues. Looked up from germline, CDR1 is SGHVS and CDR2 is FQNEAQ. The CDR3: CASSVGQDRAGQETQYF. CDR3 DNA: TGTGCCAGCAGCGTAGGACAGGACAGGGCGGGACAAGAGACCCAGTACTTC. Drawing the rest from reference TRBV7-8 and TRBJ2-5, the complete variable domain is GAGVSQSPRYKVAKRGQDVALRCDPISGHVSLFWYQQALGQGPEFLTYFQNEAQLDKSGLPSDRFFAERPEGSVSTLKIQRTQQEDSAVYLCASSVGQDRAGQETQYFGPGTRLLVL.

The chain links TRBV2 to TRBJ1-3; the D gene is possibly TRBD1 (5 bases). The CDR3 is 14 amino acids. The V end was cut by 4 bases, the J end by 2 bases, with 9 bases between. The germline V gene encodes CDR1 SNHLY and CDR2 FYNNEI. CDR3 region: CASSGRGAGNTIYF. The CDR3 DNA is TGTGCCAGCAGTGGGCGGGGGGCTGGAAACACCATATATTTT. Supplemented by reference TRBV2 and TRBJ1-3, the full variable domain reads EPEVTQTPSHQVTQMGQEVILRCVPISNHLYFYWYRQILGQKVEFLVSFYNNEISEKSEIFDDQFSVERPDGSNFTLKIRSTKLEDSAMYFCASSGRGAGNTIYFGEGSWLTVV.

CDR3 nucleotide sequence: TGCGCCAGCAGCCAAGCCTGGGACCGAAACACCGGGGAGCTGTTTTTT. This translates into CASSQAWDRNTGELFF. V usage is TRBV4-1 and J usage is TRBJ2-2; D may correspond to TRBD1 or TRBD2 (5 bases each). In germline, CDR1 is MGHRA, CDR2 YSYEKL. The length of the CDR3 is 16 residues. V was trimmed by 1 base and J by 2 bases, leaving 11 bases between them.

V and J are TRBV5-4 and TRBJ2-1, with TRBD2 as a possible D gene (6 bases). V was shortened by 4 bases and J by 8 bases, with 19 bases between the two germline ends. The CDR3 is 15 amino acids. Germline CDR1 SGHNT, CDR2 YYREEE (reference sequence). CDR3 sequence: CASSSPGLSVHEQFF. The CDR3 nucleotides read TGTGCCAGCAGCAGCCCGGGACTTAGTGTCCATGAGCAGTTCTTC.

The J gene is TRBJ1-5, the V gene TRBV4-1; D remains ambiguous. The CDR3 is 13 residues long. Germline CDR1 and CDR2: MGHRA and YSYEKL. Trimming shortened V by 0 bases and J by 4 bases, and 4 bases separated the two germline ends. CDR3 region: CASSQDQNQPQHF. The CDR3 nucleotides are TGCGCCAGCAGCCAAGACCAGAATCAGCCCCAGCATTTT.

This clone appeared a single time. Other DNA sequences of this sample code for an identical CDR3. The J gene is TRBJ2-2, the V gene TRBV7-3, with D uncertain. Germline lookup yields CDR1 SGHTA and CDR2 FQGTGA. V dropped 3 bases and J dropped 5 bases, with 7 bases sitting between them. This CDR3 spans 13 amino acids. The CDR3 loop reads CASSLKGTGELFF. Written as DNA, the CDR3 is TGTGCCAGCAGCTTGAAGGGTACCGGGGAGCTGTTTTTT.

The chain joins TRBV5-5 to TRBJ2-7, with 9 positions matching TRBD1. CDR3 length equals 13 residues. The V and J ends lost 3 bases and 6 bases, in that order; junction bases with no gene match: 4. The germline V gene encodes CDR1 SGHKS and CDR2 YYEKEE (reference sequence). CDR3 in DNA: TGTGCCAGCAGCTCCGGGACAGGGAGCGAGCAGTACTTC. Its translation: CASSSGTGSEQYF.

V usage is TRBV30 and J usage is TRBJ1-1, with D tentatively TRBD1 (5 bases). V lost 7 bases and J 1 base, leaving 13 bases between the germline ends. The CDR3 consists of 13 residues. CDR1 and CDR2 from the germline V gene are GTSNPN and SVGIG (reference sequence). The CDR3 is CASRAQGNTEAFF. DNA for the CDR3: TGTGCCTCACGGGCTCAGGGGAACACTGAAGCTTTCTTT.

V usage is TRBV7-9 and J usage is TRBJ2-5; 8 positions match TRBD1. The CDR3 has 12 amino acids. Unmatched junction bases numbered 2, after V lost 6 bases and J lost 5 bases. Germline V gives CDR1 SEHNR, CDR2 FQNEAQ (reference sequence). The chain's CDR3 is CASRNRGETQYF. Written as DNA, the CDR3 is TGTGCCAGCAGAAACAGGGGGGAGACCCAGTACTTC.

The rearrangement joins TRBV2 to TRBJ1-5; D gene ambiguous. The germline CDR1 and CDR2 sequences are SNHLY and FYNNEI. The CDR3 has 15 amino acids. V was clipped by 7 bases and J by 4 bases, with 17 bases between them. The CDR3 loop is CASTADKAVNQPQHF. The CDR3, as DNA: TGTGCCAGCACCGCAGACAAGGCCGTAAATCAGCCCCAGCATTTT.

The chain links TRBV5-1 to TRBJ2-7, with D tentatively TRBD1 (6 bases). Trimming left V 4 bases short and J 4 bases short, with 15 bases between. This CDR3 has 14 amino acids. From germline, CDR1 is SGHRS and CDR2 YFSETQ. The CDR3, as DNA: TGCGCCAGCAGCGTCCGGGACACTGAGTACGAGCAGTACTTC. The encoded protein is CASSVRDTEYEQYF.

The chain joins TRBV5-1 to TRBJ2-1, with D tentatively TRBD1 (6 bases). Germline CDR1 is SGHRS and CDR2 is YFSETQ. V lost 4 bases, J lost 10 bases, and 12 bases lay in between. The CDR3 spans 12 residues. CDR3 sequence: CASSVSGAEQFF. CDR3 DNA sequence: TGCGCCAGCAGCGTGTCAGGGGCCGAGCAGTTCTTC.

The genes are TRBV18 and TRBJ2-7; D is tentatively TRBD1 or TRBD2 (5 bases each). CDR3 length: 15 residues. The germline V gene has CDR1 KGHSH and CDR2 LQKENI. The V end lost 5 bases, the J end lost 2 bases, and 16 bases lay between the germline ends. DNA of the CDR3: TGTGCCAGCTCATTCGGGGACGAGTCCACCTACGAGCAGTACTTC. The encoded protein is CASSFGDESTYEQYF.

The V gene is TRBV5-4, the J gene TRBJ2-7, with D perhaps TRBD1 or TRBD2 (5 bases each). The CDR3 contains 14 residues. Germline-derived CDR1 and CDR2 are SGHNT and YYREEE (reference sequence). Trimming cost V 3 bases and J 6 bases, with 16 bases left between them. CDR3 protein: CASSSGTQRGEQYF. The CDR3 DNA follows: TGTGCCAGCAGCTCCGGGACCCAGAGGGGCGAGCAGTACTTC.

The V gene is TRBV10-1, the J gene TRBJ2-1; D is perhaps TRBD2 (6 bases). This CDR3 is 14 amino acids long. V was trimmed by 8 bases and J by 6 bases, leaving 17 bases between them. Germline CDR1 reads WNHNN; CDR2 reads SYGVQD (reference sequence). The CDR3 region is CASSTPGLANEQFF. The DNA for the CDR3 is TGCGCCAGCTCTACTCCGGGACTCGCCAATGAGCAGTTCTTC.

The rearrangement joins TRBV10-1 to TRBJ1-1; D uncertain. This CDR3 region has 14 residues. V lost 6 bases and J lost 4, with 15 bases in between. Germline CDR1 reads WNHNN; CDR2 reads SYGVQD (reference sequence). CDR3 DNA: TGCGCCAGCAGGGCCCCGTTCCTGGGCACTGAAGCTTTCTTT. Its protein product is CASRAPFLGTEAFF.